This T cell receptor beta chain was sequenced in a study of post-analysis software for immune sequencing data. Study-level results: Higher frequency in patients than in controls was seen for roughly five TRBV segments, with TRBV5-6, TRBV5-1 and TRBV20-1 among them. When the samples were clustered directly with F measure, those that had been prepared in the same batch showed strong co-clustering.

The table lists this clonotype with many counts. Its antigen remains unidentified. Germline V gene lookup returns CDR1 SGHRS and CDR2 YFSETQ. The CDR3 is made up of 13 amino acids. V lost 0 bases and J lost 10; bases outside the gene matches: 3. TCR beta libraries were prepared from cDNA with unique molecular identifiers. MiXCR, applied by TCRdb to the PCR reads, yields one record per CDR3 protein. The data contain about 200,000 distinct CDR3 sequences, around 30% of them seen just once; the ten biggest clones take up 3% to 3.5%. This chain links TRBV5-1 with TRBJ2-4; TRBD2 aligns across 8 bases. The sequence derives from a girl younger than 18 with multiple sclerosis. Sequenced input: blood. The CDR3 region is CASSLGGTRIQYF. CDR3 DNA sequence: TGCGCCAGCAGCTTGGGGGGGACTAGGATTCAGTACTTC.